These T cell receptor beta chains were read from a single sample in a study of shared clonotypes between healthy human individuals. Profiling relied on immunoSEQ multiplex PCR, and the TCRdb table lists in-frame clones only, not all of them. The sample records 2 million to 2.5 million clones, around 95% being singletons. Specimen: naive CD4+ T cells sorted from blood. The receptors shown here come from a man aged 18 to 29 in good health. Both conserved end residues are part of each CDR3. The size of a clone is reported for some rows only, either as once, few or many, or as a class for expanded clones.

J: TRBJ1-3; size: NA; V: TRBV27; CDR3: CASSLSGSGNTIYF
J: TRBJ2-3; size: NA; V: TRBV7-2; CDR3: CASSRKGGDTQYF
J: TRBJ1-5; size: NA; V: TRBV15; CDR3: CATSRGLVSPYSNQPQHF
J: TRBJ2-5; size: NA; V: TRBV5-4; CDR3: CASSFTAGVLEETQYF
J: TRBJ2-1; size: NA; V: TRBV5-6; CDR3: CASRNWGGMSYNEQFF
J: TRBJ2-1; size: NA; V: TRBV10-3; CDR3: CAISESGPEPNEQFF
J: TRBJ2-3; size: NA; V: TRBV19; CDR3: CASRKTDTQYF
J: TRBJ1-1; size: NA; V: TRBV27; CDR3: CASSLSEFAEAFF
J: TRBJ2-2; size: NA; V: TRBV5-1; CDR3: CASSLDTGRRAGELFF
J: TRBJ2-1; size: NA; V: TRBV11-3; CDR3: CASSQTSGRALAPGYEQFF
J: TRBJ1-4; size: once; V: TRBV15; CDR3: CATSRVSGFNEKLFF
J: TRBJ1-2; size: NA; V: TRBV7-9; CDR3: CASSLLFAGGGYTF
J: TRBJ2-5; size: NA; V: TRBV10-3; CDR3: CAISPSGQGETQYF
J: TRBJ2-4; size: NA; V: TRBV10-3; CDR3: CAISGSTSDKNIQYF
J: TRBJ2-7; size: NA; V: TRBV30; CDR3: CAWSVEGRLEQYF
J: TRBJ2-7; size: NA; V: TRBV5-6; CDR3: CASSAIQVSPLEQYF
J: TRBJ1-1; size: NA; V: TRBV2; CDR3: CASSAQGNTEAFF
J: TRBJ1-2; size: NA; V: TRBV5-1; CDR3: CASSLGSGKPGGYTF
J: TRBJ2-7; size: NA; V: TRBV2; CDR3: CASSEKGGTGGYEQYF
J: TRBJ1-6; size: NA; V: TRBV5-5; CDR3: CASSLADRRNSPLHF
J: TRBJ2-3; size: NA; V: TRBV7-2; CDR3: CASSSRLAGGDTQYF
J: TRBJ2-7; size: NA; V: TRBV28; CDR3: CTSSSHFYEQYF
J: TRBJ2-7; size: NA; V: TRBV5-8; CDR3: CASSSGGLAGAYEQYF
J: TRBJ1-1; size: NA; V: TRBV28; CDR3: CASSLTTEAFF
J: TRBJ2-7; size: NA; V: TRBV12-5; CDR3: CASGLTSTYEQYF
J: TRBJ1-1; size: NA; V: TRBV19; CDR3: CASSVPSMNTEAFF
J: TRBJ1-2; size: NA; V: TRBV30; CDR3: CAWTFPGTGFGYTF
J: TRBJ1-6; size: once; V: TRBV30; CDR3: CAWSAGRGSPLHF
J: TRBJ2-4; size: NA; V: TRBV25-1; CDR3: CASSENGDPKNIQYF
J: TRBJ2-3; size: NA; V: TRBV10-3; CDR3: CAAPSSGTDTQYF
J: TRBJ2-5; size: NA; V: TRBV5-4; CDR3: CASSLRTGPETQYF
J: TRBJ1-2; size: NA; V: TRBV10-3; CDR3: CAISDVETGRYGYTF
J: TRBJ2-7; size: NA; V: TRBV28; CDR3: CASTGQVWGEQYF
J: TRBJ2-3; size: NA; V: TRBV10-3; CDR3: CAISESIGSSDTQYF
J: TRBJ2-3; size: NA; V: TRBV29-1; CDR3: CSGGGSTDTQYF
J: TRBJ2-5; size: NA; V: TRBV25-1; CDR3: CASSVGQGGETQYF
J: TRBJ1-5; size: NA; V: TRBV7-2; CDR3: CASSLGQLSNQPQHF
J: TRBJ1-4; size: once; V: TRBV28; CDR3: CASSTSGGRGEKLFF
J: TRBJ2-5; size: NA; V: TRBV30; CDR3: CAWRSGGPATQYF
J: TRBJ1-1; size: NA; V: TRBV2; CDR3: CASSEGPTGPRAFF